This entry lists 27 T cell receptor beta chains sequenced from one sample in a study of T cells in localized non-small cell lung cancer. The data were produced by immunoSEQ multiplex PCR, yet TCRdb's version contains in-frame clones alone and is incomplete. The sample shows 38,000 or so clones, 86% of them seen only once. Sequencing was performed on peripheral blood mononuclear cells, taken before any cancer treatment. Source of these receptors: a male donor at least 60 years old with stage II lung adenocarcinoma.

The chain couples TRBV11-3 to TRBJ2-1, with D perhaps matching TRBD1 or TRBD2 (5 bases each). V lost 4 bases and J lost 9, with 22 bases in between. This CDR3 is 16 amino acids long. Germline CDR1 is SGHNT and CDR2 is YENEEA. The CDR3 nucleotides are TGTGCCAGCAGCTCTGGCCAAGGGACCCCGGGGAGTGAGCAGTTCTTC. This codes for CASSSGQGTPGSEQFF.

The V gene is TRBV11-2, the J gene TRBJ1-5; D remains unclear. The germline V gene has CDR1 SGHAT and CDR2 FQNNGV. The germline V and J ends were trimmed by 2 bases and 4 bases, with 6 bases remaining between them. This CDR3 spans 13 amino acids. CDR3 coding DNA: TGTGCCAGCAGCTTAACACTGAATCAGCCCCAGCATTTT. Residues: CASSLTLNQPQHF.

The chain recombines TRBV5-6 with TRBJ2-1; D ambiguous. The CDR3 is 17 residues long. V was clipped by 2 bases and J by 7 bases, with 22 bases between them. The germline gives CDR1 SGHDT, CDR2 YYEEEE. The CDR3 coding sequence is TGTGCCAGCAGCTTTGCGAGCGCCAGACGTTACGGAAATGAGCAGTTCTTC. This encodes CASSFASARRYGNEQFF.

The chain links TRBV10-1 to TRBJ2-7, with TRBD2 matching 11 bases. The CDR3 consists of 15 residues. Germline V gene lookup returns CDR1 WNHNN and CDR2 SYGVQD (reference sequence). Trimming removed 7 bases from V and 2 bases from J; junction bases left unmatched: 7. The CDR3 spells CASIIAGGQAYEQYF. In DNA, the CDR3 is TGCGCCAGCATAATAGCGGGAGGGCAAGCCTACGAGCAGTACTTC.

CDR3 protein: CASSLNTGDGADTQYF. The CDR3 DNA reads TGCGCCAGCAGCCTAAATACAGGGGATGGGGCAGATACGCAGTATTTT. The V and J genes are TRBV5-1 and TRBJ2-3, with TRBD1 identical over 7 bases. Germline CDR1 and CDR2: SGHRS and YFSETQ. V lost 4 bases, J lost 4 bases, and 12 bases stayed unmatched. CDR3 length equals 16 residues.

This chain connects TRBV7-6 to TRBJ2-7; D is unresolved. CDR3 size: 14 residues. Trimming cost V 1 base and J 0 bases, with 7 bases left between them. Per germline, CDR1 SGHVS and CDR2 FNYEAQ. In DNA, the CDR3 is TGTGCCAGCAGCTTAGGAGACTCCTCCTACGAGCAGTACTTC. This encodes CASSLGDSSYEQYF.

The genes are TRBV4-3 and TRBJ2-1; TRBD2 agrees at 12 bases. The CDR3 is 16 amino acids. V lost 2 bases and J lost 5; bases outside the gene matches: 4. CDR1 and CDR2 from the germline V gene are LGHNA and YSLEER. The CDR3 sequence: CASSQIGLAGNNEQFF. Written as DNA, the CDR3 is TGCGCCAGCAGCCAAATCGGACTAGCGGGAAACAATGAGCAGTTCTTC.

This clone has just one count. CDR3 in amino acids: CASSLEEGYTEAFF. CDR3 nucleotides: TGTGCCAGCAGTTTAGAGGAGGGGTACACTGAAGCTTTCTTT. The rearrangement links TRBV6-5 to TRBJ1-1; a possible D gene is TRBD1 (5 bases). This CDR3 spans 14 amino acids. V was trimmed by 4 bases and J by 3 bases, leaving 12 bases between them. The V gene's germline CDR1 is MNHEY and CDR2 SVGAGI.

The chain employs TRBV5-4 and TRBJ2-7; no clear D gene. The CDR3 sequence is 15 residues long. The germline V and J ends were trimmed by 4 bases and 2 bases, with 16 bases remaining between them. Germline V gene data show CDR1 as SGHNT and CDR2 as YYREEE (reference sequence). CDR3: CASSLPGLYPYEQYF. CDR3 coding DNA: TGTGCCAGCAGCCTTCCGGGCCTCTATCCCTACGAGCAGTACTTC.

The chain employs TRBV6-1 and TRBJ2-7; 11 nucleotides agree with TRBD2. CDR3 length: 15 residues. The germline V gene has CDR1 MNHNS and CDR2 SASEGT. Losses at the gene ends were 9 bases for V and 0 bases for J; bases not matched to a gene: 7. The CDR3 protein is CASRLAGTNSYEQYF. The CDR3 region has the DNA TGTGCCAGTCGACTAGCGGGAACAAACTCCTACGAGCAGTACTTC.

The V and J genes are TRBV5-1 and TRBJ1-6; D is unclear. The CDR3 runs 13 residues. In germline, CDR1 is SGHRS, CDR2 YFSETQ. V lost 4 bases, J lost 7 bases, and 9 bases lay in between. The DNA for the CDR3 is TGCGCCAGCAGCACAGAAGGAAATTCACCCCTCCACTTT. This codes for CASSTEGNSPLHF.

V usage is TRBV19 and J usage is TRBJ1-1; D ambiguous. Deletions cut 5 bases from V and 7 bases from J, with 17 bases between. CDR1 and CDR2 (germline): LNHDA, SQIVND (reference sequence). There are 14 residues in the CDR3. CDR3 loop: CASSPGKVGNEAFF. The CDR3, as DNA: TGTGCCAGTAGTCCCGGGAAAGTTGGTAATGAAGCTTTCTTT.

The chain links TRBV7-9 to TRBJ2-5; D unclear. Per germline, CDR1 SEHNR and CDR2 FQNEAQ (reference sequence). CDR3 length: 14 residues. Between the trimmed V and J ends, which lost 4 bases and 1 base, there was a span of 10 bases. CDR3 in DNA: TGTGCCAGCAGCTCTAACCGCCCCCAAGAGACCCAGTACTTC. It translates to CASSSNRPQETQYF. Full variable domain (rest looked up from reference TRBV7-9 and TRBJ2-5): DTGVSQNPRHKITKRGQNVTFRCDPISEHNRLYWYRQTLGQGPEFLTYFQNEAQLEKSRLLSDRFSAERPKGSFSTLEIQRTEQGDSAMYLCASSSNRPQETQYFGPGTRLLVL.

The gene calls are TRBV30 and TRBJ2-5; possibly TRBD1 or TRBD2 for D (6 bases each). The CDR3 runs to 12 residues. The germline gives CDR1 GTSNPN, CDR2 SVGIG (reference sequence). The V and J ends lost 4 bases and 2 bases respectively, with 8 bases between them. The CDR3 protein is CAWKGGQETQYF. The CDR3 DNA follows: TGTGCCTGGAAAGGGGGGCAAGAGACCCAGTACTTC.

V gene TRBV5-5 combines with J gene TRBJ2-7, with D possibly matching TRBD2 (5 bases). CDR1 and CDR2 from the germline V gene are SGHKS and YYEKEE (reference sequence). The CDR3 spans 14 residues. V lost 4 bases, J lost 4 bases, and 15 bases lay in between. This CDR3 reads CASSGGRLGYEQYF. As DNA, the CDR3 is TGTGCCAGCAGCGGCGGGCGATTAGGTTACGAGCAGTACTTC.

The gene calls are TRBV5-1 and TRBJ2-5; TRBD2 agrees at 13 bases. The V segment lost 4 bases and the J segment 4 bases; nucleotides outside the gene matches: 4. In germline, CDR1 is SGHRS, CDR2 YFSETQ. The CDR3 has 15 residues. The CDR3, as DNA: TGCGCCAGCAGCCCGGGACTAGCGGGACCAGAGACCCAGTACTTC. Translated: CASSPGLAGPETQYF.

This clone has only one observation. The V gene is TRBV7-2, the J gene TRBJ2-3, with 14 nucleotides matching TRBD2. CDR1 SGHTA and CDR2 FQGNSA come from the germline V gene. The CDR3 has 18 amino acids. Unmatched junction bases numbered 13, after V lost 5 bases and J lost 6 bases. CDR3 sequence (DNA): TGTGCCAGCAGCCCCGCCGGGACTAGCGGGGGAGCAGGGGATACGCAGTATTTT. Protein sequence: CASSPAGTSGGAGDTQYF.

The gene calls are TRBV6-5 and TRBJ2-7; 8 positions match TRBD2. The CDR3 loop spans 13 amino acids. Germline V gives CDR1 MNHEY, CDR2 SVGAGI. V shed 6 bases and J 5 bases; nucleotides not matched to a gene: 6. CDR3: CASRGGLVNEQYF. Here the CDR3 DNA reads TGTGCCAGCAGGGGGGGACTAGTAAACGAGCAGTACTTC.

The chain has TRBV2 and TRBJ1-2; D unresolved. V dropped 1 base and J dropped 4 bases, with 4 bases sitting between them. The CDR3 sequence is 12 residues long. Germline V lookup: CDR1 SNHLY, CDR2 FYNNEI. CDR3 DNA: TGTGCCAGCAGTGAAGGGTTCTATGGCTACACCTTC. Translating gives CASSEGFYGYTF.

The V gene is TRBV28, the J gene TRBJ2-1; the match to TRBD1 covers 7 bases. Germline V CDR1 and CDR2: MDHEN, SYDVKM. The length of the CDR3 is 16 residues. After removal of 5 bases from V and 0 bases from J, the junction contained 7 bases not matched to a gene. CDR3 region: CASSHRGGHSYNEQFF. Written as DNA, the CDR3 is TGTGCCAGCAGTCACAGGGGTGGACACTCCTACAATGAGCAGTTCTTC.

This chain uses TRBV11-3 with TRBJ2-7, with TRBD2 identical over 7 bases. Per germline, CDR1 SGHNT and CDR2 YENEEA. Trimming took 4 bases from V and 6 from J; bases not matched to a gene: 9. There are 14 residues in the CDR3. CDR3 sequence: CASSYPGGRGEQYF. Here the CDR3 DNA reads TGTGCCAGCAGCTACCCCGGCGGGAGAGGCGAGCAGTACTTC.

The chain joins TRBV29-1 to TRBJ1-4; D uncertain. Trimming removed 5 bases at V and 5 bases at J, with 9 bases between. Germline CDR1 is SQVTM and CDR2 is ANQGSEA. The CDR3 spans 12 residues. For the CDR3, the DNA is TGCAGCGTTCTTGCGGGAAATGAAAAACTGTTTTTT. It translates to CSVLAGNEKLFF.

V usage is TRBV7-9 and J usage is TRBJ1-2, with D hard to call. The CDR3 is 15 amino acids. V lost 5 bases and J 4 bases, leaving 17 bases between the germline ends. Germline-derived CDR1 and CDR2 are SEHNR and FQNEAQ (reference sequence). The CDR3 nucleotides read TGTGCCAGCAGCGCCCCCCCGGGGAACCCCTATGGCTACACCTTC. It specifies CASSAPPGNPYGYTF.

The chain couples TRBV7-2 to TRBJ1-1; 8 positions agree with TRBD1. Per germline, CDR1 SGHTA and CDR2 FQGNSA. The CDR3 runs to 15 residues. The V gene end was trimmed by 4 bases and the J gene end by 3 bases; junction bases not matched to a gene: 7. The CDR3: CASSYSRGLDTEAFF. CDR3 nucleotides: TGTGCCAGCAGCTACTCCAGGGGGCTAGACACTGAAGCTTTCTTT.

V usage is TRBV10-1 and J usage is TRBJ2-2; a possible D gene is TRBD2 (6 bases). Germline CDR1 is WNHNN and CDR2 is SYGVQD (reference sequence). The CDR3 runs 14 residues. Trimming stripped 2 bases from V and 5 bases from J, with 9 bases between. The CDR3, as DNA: TGCGCCAGCAGTGAGACTAGCTCTACCGGGGAGCTGTTTTTT. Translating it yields CASSETSSTGELFF.

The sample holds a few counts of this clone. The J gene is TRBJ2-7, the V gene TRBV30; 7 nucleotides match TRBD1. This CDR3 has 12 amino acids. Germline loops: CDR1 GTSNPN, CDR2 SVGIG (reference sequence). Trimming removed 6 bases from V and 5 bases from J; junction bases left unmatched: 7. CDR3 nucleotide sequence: TGTGCCTGCTTGGACAGGAAACACGAGCAGTACTTC. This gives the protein CACLDRKHEQYF. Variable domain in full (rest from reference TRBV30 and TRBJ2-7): SQTIHQWPATLVQPVGSPLSLECTVEGTSNPNLYWYRQAAGRGLQLLFYSVGIGQISSEVPQNLSASRPQDRQFILSSKKLLLSDSGFYLCACLDRKHEQYFGPGTRLTVT.

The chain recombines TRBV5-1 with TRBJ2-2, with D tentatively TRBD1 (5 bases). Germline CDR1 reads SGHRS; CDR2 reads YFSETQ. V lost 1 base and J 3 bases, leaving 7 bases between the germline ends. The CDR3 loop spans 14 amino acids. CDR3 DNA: TGCGCCAGCAGCTTGATGACAGACACCGGGGAGCTGTTTTTT. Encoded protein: CASSLMTDTGELFF.